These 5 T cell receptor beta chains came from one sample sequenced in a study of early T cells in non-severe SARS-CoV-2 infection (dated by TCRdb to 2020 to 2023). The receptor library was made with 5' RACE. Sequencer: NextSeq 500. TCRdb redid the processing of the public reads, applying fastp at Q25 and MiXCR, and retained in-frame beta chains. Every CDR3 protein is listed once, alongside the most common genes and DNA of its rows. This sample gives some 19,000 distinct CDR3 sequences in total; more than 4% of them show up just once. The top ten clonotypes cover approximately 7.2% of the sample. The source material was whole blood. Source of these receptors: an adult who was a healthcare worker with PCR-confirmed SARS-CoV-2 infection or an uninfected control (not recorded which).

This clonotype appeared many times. The CDR3 loop is CASSPGQGSTQYF. CDR3 coding DNA: TGTGCCAGCAGCCCCGGGCAGGGCAGTACGCAGTATTTT. The chain carries TRBV11-2 and TRBJ2-3, with a tentative D call TRBD1 (5 bases). Germline V gene sequence: CDR1 SGHAT, CDR2 FQNNGV. V lost 5 bases to trimming and J lost 8 bases, with 14 bases between them. CDR3 length: 13 amino acids.

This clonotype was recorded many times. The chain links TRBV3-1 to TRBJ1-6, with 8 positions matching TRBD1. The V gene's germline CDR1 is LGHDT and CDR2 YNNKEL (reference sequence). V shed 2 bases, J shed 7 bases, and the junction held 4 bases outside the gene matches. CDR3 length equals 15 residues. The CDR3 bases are TGTGCCAGCAGCCAACAGGGGGCGGAAAATTCACCCCTCCACTTT. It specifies CASSQQGAENSPLHF. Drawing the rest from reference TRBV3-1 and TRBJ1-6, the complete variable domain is DTAVSQTPKYLVTQMGNDKSIKCEQNLGHDTMYWYKQDSKKFLKIMFSYNNKELIINETVPNRFSPKSPDKAHLNLHINSLELGDSAVYFCASSQQGAENSPLHFGNGTRLTVT.

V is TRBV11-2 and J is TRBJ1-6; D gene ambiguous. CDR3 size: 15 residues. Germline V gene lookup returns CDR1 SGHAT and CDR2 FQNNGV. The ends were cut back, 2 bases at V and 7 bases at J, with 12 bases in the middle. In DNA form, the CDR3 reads TGTGCCAGCAGCTTATCGGGAATAGGGAATTCACCCCTCCACTTT. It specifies CASSLSGIGNSPLHF.

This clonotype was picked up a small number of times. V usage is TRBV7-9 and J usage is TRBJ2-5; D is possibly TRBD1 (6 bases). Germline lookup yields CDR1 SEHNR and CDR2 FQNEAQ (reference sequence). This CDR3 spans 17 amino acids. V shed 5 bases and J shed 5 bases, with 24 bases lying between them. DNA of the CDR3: TGTGCCAGCAGCCCGGGGACCACTGGGACATCTGGGGAGACCCAGTACTTC. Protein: CASSPGTTGTSGETQYF. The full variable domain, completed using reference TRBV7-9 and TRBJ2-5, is DTGVSQNPRHKITKRGQNVTFRCDPISEHNRLYWYRQTLGQGPEFLTYFQNEAQLEKSRLLSDRFSAERPKGSFSTLEIQRTEQGDSAMYLCASSPGTTGTSGETQYFGPGTRLLVL.

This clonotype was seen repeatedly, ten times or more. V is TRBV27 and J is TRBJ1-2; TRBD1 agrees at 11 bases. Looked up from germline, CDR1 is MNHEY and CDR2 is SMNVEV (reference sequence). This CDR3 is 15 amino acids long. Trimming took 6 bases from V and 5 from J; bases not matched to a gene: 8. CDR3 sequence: CASSRTGGGGYGYTF. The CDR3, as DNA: TGTGCCAGCAGCCGGACAGGGGGCGGGGGGTATGGCTACACCTTC.